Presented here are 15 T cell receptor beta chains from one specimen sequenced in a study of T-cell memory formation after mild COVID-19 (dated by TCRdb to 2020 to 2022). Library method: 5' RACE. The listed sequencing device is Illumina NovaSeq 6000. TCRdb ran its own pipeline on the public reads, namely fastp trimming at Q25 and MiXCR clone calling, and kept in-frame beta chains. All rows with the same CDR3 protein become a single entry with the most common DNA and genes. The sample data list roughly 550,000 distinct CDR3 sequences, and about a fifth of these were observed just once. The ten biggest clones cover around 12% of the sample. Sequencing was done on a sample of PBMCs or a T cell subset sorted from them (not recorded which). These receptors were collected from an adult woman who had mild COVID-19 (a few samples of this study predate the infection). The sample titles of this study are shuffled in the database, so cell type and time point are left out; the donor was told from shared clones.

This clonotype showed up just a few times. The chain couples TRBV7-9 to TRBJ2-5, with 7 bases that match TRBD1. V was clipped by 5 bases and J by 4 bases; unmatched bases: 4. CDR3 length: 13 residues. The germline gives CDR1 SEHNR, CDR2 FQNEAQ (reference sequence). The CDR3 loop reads CASSRQGIETQYF. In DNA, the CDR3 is TGTGCCAGCAGCAGACAGGGAATAGAGACCCAGTACTTC.

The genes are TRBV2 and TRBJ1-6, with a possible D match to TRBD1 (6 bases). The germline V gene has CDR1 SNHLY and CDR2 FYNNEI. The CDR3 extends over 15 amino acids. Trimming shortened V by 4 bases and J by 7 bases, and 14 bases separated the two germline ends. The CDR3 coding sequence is TGTGCCAGCAGTGCCTGGGGGGCCCGGAATTCACCCCTCCACTTT. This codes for CASSAWGARNSPLHF.

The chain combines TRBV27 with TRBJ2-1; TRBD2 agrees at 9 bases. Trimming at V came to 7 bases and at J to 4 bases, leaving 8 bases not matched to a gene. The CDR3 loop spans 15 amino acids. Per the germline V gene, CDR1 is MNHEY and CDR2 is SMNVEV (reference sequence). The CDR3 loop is CASKGRGGLYNEQFF. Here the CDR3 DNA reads TGTGCCAGCAAAGGGCGGGGGGGACTGTACAATGAGCAGTTCTTC.

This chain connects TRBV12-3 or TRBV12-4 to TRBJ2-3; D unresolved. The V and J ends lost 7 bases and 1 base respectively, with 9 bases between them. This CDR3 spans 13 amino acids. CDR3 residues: CASTGRGTDTQYF. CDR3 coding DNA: TGTGCCAGCACGGGCCGGGGCACAGATACGCAGTATTTT.

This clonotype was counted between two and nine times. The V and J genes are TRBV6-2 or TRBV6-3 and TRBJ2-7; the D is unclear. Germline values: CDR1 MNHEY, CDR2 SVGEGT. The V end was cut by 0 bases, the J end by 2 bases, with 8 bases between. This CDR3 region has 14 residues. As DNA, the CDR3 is TGTGCCAGCAGTTACTCGAGGAGTGCCTACGAGCAGTACTTC. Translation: CASSYSRSAYEQYF.

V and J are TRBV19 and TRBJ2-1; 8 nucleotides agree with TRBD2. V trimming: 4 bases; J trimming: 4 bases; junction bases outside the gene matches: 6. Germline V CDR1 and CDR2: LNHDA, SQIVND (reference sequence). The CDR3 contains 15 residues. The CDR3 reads CASSTGLAQYNEQFF. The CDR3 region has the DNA TGTGCCAGTAGTACAGGACTAGCTCAGTACAATGAGCAGTTCTTC. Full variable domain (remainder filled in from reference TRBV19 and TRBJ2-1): DGGITQSPKYLFRKEGQNVTLSCEQNLNHDAMYWYRQDPGQGLRLIYYSQIVNDFQKGDIAEGYSVSREKKESFPLTVTSAQKNPTAFYLCASSTGLAQYNEQFFGPGTRLTVL.

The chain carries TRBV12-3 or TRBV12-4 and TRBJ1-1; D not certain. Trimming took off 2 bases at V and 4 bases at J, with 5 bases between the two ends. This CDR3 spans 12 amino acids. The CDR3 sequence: CASSLWGTEAFF. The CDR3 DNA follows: TGTGCCAGCAGTTTATGGGGCACTGAAGCTTTCTTT.

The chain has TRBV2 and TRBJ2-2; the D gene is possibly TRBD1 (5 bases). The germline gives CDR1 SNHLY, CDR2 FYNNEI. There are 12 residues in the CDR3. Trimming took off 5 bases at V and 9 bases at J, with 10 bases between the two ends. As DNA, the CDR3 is TGTGCCAGCAGTAGACAGTCCCGGGAGCTGTTTTTT. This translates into CASSRQSRELFF.

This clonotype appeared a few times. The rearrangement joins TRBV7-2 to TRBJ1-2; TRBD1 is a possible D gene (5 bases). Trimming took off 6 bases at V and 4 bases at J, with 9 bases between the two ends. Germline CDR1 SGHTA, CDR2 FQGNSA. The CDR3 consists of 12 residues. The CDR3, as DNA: TGTGCCAGCAGACCGGACACCTATGGCTACACCTTC. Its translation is CASRPDTYGYTF.

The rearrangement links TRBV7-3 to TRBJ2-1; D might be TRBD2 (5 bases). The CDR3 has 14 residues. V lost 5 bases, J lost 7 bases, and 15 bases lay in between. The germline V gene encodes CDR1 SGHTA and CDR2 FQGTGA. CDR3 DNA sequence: TGTGCCAGCAGCAAAACCGGGATGGGGAATGAGCAGTTCTTC. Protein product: CASSKTGMGNEQFF.

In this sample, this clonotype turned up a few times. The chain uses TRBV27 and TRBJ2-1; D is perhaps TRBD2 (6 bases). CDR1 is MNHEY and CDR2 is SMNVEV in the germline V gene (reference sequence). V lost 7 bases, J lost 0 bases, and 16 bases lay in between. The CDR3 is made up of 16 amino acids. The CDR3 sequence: CASKPIAAVSYNEQFF. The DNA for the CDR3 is TGTGCCAGCAAACCTATAGCGGCAGTCTCCTACAATGAGCAGTTCTTC.

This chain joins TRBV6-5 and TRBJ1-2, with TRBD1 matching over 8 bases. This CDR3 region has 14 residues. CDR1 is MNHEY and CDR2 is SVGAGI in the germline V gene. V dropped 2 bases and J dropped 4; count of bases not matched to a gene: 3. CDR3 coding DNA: TGTGCCAGCAGTTACGGGGGGACAGGCTATGGCTACACCTTC. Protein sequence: CASSYGGTGYGYTF.

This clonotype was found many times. For the CDR3, the DNA is TGTGCCGGCCTAGTGGGGGCAACCGGGGAGCTGTTTTTT. Its translation: CAGLVGATGELFF. J is TRBJ2-2 and V is TRBV12-3 or TRBV12-4; perhaps TRBD1 as D (6 bases). The CDR3 loop spans 13 amino acids. The V end was cut by 11 bases, the J end by 5 bases, with 15 bases between.

For the CDR3, the DNA is TGTGCCAGCAGCTTATTATCGGGAACGCAGTATTTT. Translating gives CASSLLSGTQYF. V gene TRBV7-8 combines with J gene TRBJ2-3, with D perhaps matching TRBD2 (5 bases). The CDR3 length is 12 residues. Deletions cut 2 bases from V and 9 bases from J, with 9 bases between. Germline loops: CDR1 SGHVS, CDR2 FQNEAQ.

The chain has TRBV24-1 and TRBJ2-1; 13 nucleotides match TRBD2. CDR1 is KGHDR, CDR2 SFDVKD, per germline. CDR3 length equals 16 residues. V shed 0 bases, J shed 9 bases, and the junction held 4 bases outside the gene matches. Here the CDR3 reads CATSDLRLAGGREQFF. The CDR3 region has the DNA TGTGCCACCAGTGATTTGAGACTAGCGGGAGGACGTGAGCAGTTCTTC.